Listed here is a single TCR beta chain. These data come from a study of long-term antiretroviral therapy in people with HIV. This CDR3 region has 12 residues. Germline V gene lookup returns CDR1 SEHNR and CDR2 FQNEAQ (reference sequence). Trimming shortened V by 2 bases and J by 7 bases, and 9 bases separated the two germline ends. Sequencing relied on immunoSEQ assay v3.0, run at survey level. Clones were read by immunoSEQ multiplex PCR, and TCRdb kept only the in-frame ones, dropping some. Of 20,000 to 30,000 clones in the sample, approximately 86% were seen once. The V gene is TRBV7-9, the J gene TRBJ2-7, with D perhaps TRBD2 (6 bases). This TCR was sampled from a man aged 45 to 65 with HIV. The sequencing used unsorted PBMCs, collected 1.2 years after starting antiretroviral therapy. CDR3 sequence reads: CASSLKGREQYF. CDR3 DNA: TGTGCCAGCAGCTTAAAGGGGAGGGAGCAGTACTTC.